This TCR beta chain stems from a study of shared clonotypes between healthy human individuals. Findings and limits, study-wide: Among the subsets, naive ones generally showed larger estimated richness than memory ones.

Concerning this clone itself: Its antigen is as yet unknown.

Germline V gene data show CDR1 as SGHTA and CDR2 as FQGNSA. There are 13 residues in the CDR3. The trim removed 5 bases at V and 4 bases at J, leaving 5 bases unmatched. Produced via immunoSEQ multiplex PCR; TCRdb's table is partial and in-frame only. The sample shows about 2.3 million clones, approximately 95% of them seen only once. The material sequenced was naive CD4+ T cells from PBMCs. Regarding subset: CD45RA+ positively selected. This clonotype originated in a young man in good health. Some clones in this sample may be carry-over from other donors' samples. The V and J genes are TRBV7-2 and TRBJ2-7; 7 positions match TRBD2. Written as DNA, the CDR3 is TGTGCCAGCAGCATCAGCGGGGCATACGAGCAGTACTTC. Translation gives CASSISGAYEQYF. Looking up the rest from reference TRBV7-2 and TRBJ2-7 gives the full variable domain: GAGVSQSPSNKVTEKGKDVELRCDPISGHTALYWYRQSLGQGLEFLIYFQGNSAPDKSGLPSDRFSAERTGGSVSTLTIQRTQQEDSAVYLCASSISGAYEQYFGPGTRLTVT.